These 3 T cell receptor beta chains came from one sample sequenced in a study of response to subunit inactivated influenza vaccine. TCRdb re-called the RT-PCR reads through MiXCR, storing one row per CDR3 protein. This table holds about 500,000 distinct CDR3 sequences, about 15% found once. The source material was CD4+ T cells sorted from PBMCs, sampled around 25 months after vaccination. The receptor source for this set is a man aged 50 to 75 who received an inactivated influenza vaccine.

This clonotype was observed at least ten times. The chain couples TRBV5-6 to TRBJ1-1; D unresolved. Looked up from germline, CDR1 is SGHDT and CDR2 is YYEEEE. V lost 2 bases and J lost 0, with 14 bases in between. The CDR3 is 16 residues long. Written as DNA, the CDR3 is TGTGCCAGCAGCTTCGCCGGGTCCGCCCTGAACACTGAAGCTTTCTTT. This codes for CASSFAGSALNTEAFF.

In nucleotides, the CDR3 is TGTGCCAGCAGTCCCTACAGGGACTTAATCCAAGAGACCCAGTACTTC. It encodes CASSPYRDLIQETQYF. J is TRBJ2-5 and V is TRBV27; D might be TRBD1 or TRBD2, each matching 6 bases. V was pared by 5 bases and J by 1 base, with 17 bases between. The germline V gene has CDR1 MNHEY and CDR2 SMNVEV (reference sequence). The CDR3 is made up of 16 amino acids.

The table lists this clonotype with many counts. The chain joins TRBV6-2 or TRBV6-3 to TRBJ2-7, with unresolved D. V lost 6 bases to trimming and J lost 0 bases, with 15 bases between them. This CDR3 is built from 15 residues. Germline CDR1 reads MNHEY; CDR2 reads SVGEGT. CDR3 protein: CASRPTGRYSYEQYF. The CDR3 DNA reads TGTGCCAGCAGACCAACTGGACGGTACTCCTACGAGCAGTACTTC.